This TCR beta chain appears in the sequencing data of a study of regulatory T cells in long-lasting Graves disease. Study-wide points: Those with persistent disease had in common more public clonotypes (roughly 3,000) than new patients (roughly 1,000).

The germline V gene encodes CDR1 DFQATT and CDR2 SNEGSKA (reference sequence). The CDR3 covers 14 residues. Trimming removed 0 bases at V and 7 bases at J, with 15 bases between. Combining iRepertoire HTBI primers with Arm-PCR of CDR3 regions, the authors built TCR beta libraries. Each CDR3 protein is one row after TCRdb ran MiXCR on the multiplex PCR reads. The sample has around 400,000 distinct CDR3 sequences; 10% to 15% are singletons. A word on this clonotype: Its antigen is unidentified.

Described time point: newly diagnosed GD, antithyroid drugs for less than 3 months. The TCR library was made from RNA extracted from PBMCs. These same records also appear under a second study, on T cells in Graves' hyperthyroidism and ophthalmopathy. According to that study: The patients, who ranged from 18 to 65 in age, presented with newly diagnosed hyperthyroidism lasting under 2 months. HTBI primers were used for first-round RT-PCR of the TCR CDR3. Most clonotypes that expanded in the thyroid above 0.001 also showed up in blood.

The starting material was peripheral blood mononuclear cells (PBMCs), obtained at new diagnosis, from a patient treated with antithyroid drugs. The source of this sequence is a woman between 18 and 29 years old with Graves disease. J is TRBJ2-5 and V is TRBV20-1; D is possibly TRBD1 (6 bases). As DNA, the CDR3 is TGCAGTGCTAGAGAGGGACACTCAATGGGGACCCAGTACTTC. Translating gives CSAREGHSMGTQYF.